This TCR beta chain stems from a study of blood T cell repertoires in COVID-19. On the study more broadly: COVID-19 samples from acute and convalescent phases originated in the United States, Italy and Spain. T cells, B-cell-depleted T cells, or PBMCs provided the cDNA or gDNA that served as material.

There are 13 residues in the CDR3. Germline V gene lookup returns CDR1 KGHDR and CDR2 SFDVKD. V was shortened by 9 bases and J by 1 base, with 8 bases between the two germline ends. TCRdb's table, derived via immunoSEQ multiplex PCR, lists solely in-frame clones and lacks some. The data hold nearly 300,000 clones, with around 88% observed a single time. By share, this clone counts as large. Distinct nucleotide sequences in the sample also encode this CDR3. Sample: peripheral blood. V is TRBV24-1 and J is TRBJ2-2; D is possibly TRBD2 (6 bases). This clonotype was sampled from a woman in her thirties who had recovered from COVID-19. The CDR3 DNA follows: TGTGCCACCTTTAGCGGGAACACCGGGGAGCTGTTTTTT. Translated: CATFSGNTGELFF.